Each of the 23 T cell receptor beta chains below was sequenced from the same sample in a study of T cell responses to AZD1222 COVID-19 vaccine. The assay was immunoSEQ multiplex PCR, and TCRdb's table has in-frame clones only and misses some. The sample includes 120,000 or so clones, 92% of them seen just once. The sample was peripheral blood, taken on day 0 of AZD1222 vaccination. The receptors were sampled from an adult in good health.

Regarding this clone: This could be a read error, since a much larger clone is one nucleotide away. This chain connects TRBV5-8 to TRBJ2-7; D gene unclear. The CDR3 spans 11 residues. Germline V CDR1 and CDR2: SGHTS, YDEGEE. The V gene lost 4 bases and the J gene lost 2 bases, with 4 bases spanning the gap. The CDR3 DNA follows: TGTGCCAGCAGCCTAGCCTACGAGCAGTACTTC. This gives the protein CASSLAYEQYF.

The rearrangement uses TRBV28 and TRBJ1-2; D is unresolved. Trimming stripped 6 bases from V and 2 bases from J, with 19 bases between. The germline V gene has CDR1 MDHEN and CDR2 SYDVKM. The CDR3 is 16 residues long. The CDR3 loop reads CASSYPNRPDNYGYTF. CDR3 coding DNA: TGTGCCAGCAGCTACCCTAACAGACCTGACAACTATGGCTACACCTTC.

The chain has TRBV4-1 and TRBJ2-4, with 12 positions matching TRBD2. Germline V gene lookup returns CDR1 MGHRA and CDR2 YSYEKL. V shed 0 bases, J shed 0 bases, and the junction held 9 bases outside the gene matches. The length of the CDR3 is 20 residues. CDR3 in amino acids: CASSQDLAGGVLVAKNIQYF. The CDR3 DNA follows: TGCGCCAGCAGCCAAGATCTAGCGGGGGGGGTCCTCGTAGCCAAAAACATTCAGTACTTC.

The chain couples TRBV4-1 to TRBJ1-6; D may be TRBD1 (6 bases). Germline assignment: CDR1 MGHRA and CDR2 YSYEKL. The CDR3 extends over 14 amino acids. V lost 6 bases and J 0 bases, leaving 6 bases between the germline ends. CDR3 loop: CASRQGSYNSPLHF. In nucleotides, the CDR3 is TGCGCCAGCAGACAGGGCTCCTATAATTCACCCCTCCACTTT.

The rearrangement links TRBV19 to TRBJ1-2, with TRBD1 identical over 8 bases. Germline lookup yields CDR1 LNHDA and CDR2 SQIVND (reference sequence). The CDR3 sequence is 16 residues long. V was clipped by 0 bases and J by 3 bases; unmatched bases: 6. The CDR3 DNA sequence: TGTGCCAGTAGTATAGAAGCAGGGGGCGCTTACTATGGCTACACCTTC. It translates to CASSIEAGGAYYGYTF.

Concerning this clone: At the DNA level, this CDR3 is encoded by other sequences in the same sample as well. This chain uses TRBV6-2 or TRBV6-3 with TRBJ2-5; unclear D gene. Germline values: CDR1 MNHEY, CDR2 SVGEGT. Trimming stripped 4 bases from V and 4 bases from J, with 4 bases between. The CDR3 is made up of 11 amino acids. The CDR3 DNA reads as TGTGCCAGCAGTTGGCTAGAGACCCAGTACTTC. Its protein product is CASSWLETQYF.

In this sample, this clone turned up once. The CDR3 reads CASSHPGQLPYGYTF. The CDR3 DNA reads as TGTGCCAGCAGCCATCCCGGACAGTTACCCTATGGCTACACCTTC. This chain connects TRBV3-1 (or the pseudogene TRBV3-2) to TRBJ1-2; D is possibly TRBD1 (6 bases). The CDR3 runs 15 residues. V was trimmed by 3 bases and J by 4 bases, leaving 15 bases between them. The germline V gene has CDR1 LGHDT and CDR2 YNNKEL (reference sequence).

The chain combines TRBV7-2 with TRBJ2-1; D remains ambiguous. The V gene's germline CDR1 is SGHTA and CDR2 FQGNSA. V shed 5 bases and J shed 1 base, with 12 bases lying between them. The CDR3 runs 15 residues. CDR3 bases: TGTGCCAGCAGCCCAAGGCCAGGATCCTACAATGAGCAGTTCTTC. Protein sequence: CASSPRPGSYNEQFF. The full variable domain, its missing parts supplied by reference TRBV7-2 and TRBJ2-1, is GAGVSQSPSNKVTEKGKDVELRCDPISGHTALYWYRQSLGQGLEFLIYFQGNSAPDKSGLPSDRFSAERTGGSVSTLTIQRTQQEDSAVYLCASSPRPGSYNEQFFGPGTRLTVL.

This clone was detected once. The rearrangement uses TRBV18 and TRBJ1-2; possible D gene TRBD1, 5 bases. The length of the CDR3 is 14 residues. Germline CDR1 and CDR2: KGHSH and LQKENI. Trimming stripped 3 bases from V and 6 bases from J, with 14 bases between. The DNA of the CDR3 is TGTGCCAGCTCACCTCCCAGGGCTCAGGATGGCTACACCTTC. Encoded protein: CASSPPRAQDGYTF. The variable domain in full, completed from reference TRBV18 and TRBJ1-2, reads NAGVMQNPRHLVRRRGQEARLRCSPMKGHSHVYWYRQLPEEGLKFMVYLQKENIIDESGMPKERFSAEFPKEGPSILRIQQVVRGDSAAYFCASSPPRAQDGYTFGSGTRLTVV.

The chain joins TRBV18 to TRBJ2-5; D is unresolved. Trimming took 3 bases from V and 4 from J, leaving 6 bases between them. CDR1 and CDR2 (germline): KGHSH, LQKENI. The CDR3 length is 12 residues. The CDR3 protein is CASSPTPETQYF. In nucleotides, the CDR3 is TGTGCCAGCTCACCGACCCCAGAGACCCAGTACTTC.

The chain carries TRBV5-1 and TRBJ2-7; 8 bases line up with TRBD1. The germline V gene has CDR1 SGHRS and CDR2 YFSETQ. With 5 bases clipped from V and 7 bases from J, the junction kept 11 bases outside the gene matches. This CDR3 comprises 14 residues. The CDR3 nucleotides are TGCGCCAGCAGTTTAGGACAGGGCCTCGGTGAGCAGTACTTC. Translating it yields CASSLGQGLGEQYF.

The CDR3 DNA follows: TGTGCCAGCAGCTTAGGCTCCTACAATGAGCAGTTCTTC. Translating gives CASSLGSYNEQFF. This chain connects TRBV7-2 to TRBJ2-1; D is ambiguous. Trimming removed 1 base at V and 0 bases at J, with 1 base between. Looked up from germline, CDR1 is SGHTA and CDR2 is FQGNSA. This CDR3 contains 13 residues.

V is TRBV4-1 and J is TRBJ1-1; maybe TRBD1 (6 bases). Germline V gene lookup returns CDR1 MGHRA and CDR2 YSYEKL. V lost 3 bases and J 1 base, leaving 12 bases between the germline ends. The CDR3 extends over 15 amino acids. CDR3 coding DNA: TGCGCCAGCAGCCACCTAGTGGACAGGAACACTGAAGCTTTCTTT. It encodes CASSHLVDRNTEAFF.

The chain uses TRBV7-2 and TRBJ1-2; unclear D gene. V lost 4 bases, J lost 2 bases, and 11 bases lay in between. The CDR3 runs to 14 residues. CDR1 SGHTA and CDR2 FQGNSA come from the germline V gene. The CDR3 spells CASSSRTGNYGYTF. CDR3 sequence (DNA): TGTGCCAGCAGCTCGCGGACGGGGAACTATGGCTACACCTTC. Variable domain in full (rest from reference TRBV7-2 and TRBJ1-2): GAGVSQSPSNKVTEKGKDVELRCDPISGHTALYWYRQSLGQGLEFLIYFQGNSAPDKSGLPSDRFSAERTGGSVSTLTIQRTQQEDSAVYLCASSSRTGNYGYTFGSGTRLTVV.

The chain combines TRBV19 with TRBJ1-6; 9 bases are shared with TRBD1. The trim removed 4 bases at V and 7 bases at J, leaving 5 bases unmatched. This CDR3 has 15 amino acids. From germline, CDR1 is LNHDA and CDR2 SQIVND (reference sequence). CDR3 sequence reads: CASSTSDRGNSPLHF. The CDR3 DNA follows: TGTGCCAGTAGTACCTCGGACAGGGGAAATTCACCCCTCCACTTT. The variable domain in full, with the rest retrieved from reference TRBV19 and TRBJ1-6, is DGGITQSPKYLFRKEGQNVTLSCEQNLNHDAMYWYRQDPGQGLRLIYYSQIVNDFQKGDIAEGYSVSREKKESFPLTVTSAQKNPTAFYLCASSTSDRGNSPLHFGNGTRLTVT.

The chain combines TRBV6-5 with TRBJ1-6, with 9 bases matching TRBD1. Looked up from germline, CDR1 is MNHEY and CDR2 is SVGAGI. The CDR3 contains 14 residues. Trimming cost V 6 bases and J 3 bases; bases outside gene matches: 0. The CDR3 spells CASRDRGYNSPLHF. CDR3 DNA: TGTGCCAGCAGGGACAGGGGCTATAATTCACCCCTCCACTTT.

The V and J genes are TRBV7-9 and TRBJ2-7; 11 bases line up with TRBD2. Germline V gene lookup returns CDR1 SEHNR and CDR2 FQNEAQ (reference sequence). The CDR3 has 16 residues. Trimming took 5 bases from V and 3 from J; bases not matched to a gene: 9. The CDR3 region is CASSDLSGRADYEQYF. The CDR3 bases are TGTGCCAGCAGCGACCTTAGCGGGAGGGCCGACTACGAGCAGTACTTC.

CDR3: CASSPLAEYTDTQYF. The CDR3 nucleotides are TGTGCCAGCAGTCCCCTAGCGGAGTACACAGATACGCAGTATTTT. This chain joins TRBV27 and TRBJ2-3, with 7 bases matching TRBD2. V lost 5 bases and J lost 2; bases outside the gene matches: 7. This CDR3 contains 15 residues. From germline, CDR1 is MNHEY and CDR2 SMNVEV (reference sequence).

Ten or more counts support this clone. The gene calls are TRBV6-5 and TRBJ1-5; a possible D gene is TRBD1 (5 bases). Germline CDR1 is MNHEY and CDR2 is SVGAGI. CDR3 size: 15 residues. V shed 5 bases and J shed 2 bases, with 13 bases lying between them. CDR3 region: CASSLRDEGNQPQHF. The CDR3 coding sequence is TGTGCCAGCAGTCTACGGGACGAAGGCAATCAGCCCCAGCATTTT.

The chain recombines TRBV14 with TRBJ1-4; D unresolved. Trimming pared 2 bases from V and 5 bases from J, leaving 15 bases between. Germline CDR1 reads SGHDN; CDR2 reads FVKESK. The CDR3 extends over 16 amino acids. CDR3 sequence: CASSQLHGLANEKLFF. The CDR3 nucleotides read TGTGCCAGCAGCCAACTTCACGGGCTGGCCAATGAAAAACTGTTTTTT.

The chain joins TRBV9 to TRBJ1-1, with D possibly TRBD1 on 5 matching bases. This CDR3 has 14 residues. Trimming removed 0 bases from V and 5 bases from J, with 11 bases in between. Germline CDR1 SGDLS, CDR2 YYNGEE. CDR3 amino acids: CASSVGGGATEAFF. CDR3 in DNA: TGTGCCAGCAGCGTAGGTGGTGGGGCAACTGAAGCTTTCTTT.

The chain recombines TRBV4-3 with TRBJ1-2; no firm D call. V lost 0 bases to trimming and J lost 4 bases, with 15 bases between them. The length of the CDR3 is 16 residues. Germline V CDR1 and CDR2: LGHNA, YSLEER. The CDR3 coding sequence is TGCGCCAGCAGCCAAGAGGTAGGGTTCGAAGCCTATGGCTACACCTTC. This gives the protein CASSQEVGFEAYGYTF.

This clone was observed a single time. V is TRBV28 and J is TRBJ2-5, with D tentatively TRBD1 or TRBD2 (5 bases each). This CDR3 is built from 14 residues. Germline V gene data show CDR1 as MDHEN and CDR2 as SYDVKM. The V end was cut by 4 bases, the J end by 5 bases, with 14 bases between. The CDR3 loop reads CASSSGAEGETQYF. CDR3 bases: TGTGCCAGCAGTTCCGGAGCCGAGGGGGAGACCCAGTACTTC.